The rows below give T cell receptor beta chains drawn from one sample of a study of blood T cell repertoires in COVID-19. Assay: immunoSEQ multiplex PCR; the TCRdb copy retains only in-frame clones and omits some. Found here are fewer than 200,000 clones, 82% of them singletons; the top ten hold around 18%. The specimen was PBMCs or T cells enriched from blood (not recorded which). Every receptor here comes from a man aged 55 to 70 who had recovered from COVID-19. Each CDR3 is given with its conserved first and last residue. Fields, in order: J gene, clone size, V gene, D gene, CDR3 DNA, CDR3 protein. D genes are given only for firm matches. Size values are once, few and many counts, or a class for expanded clones, and some rows have none.

>TRBJ2-1|-|TRBV19|TRBD2
TGTGCCAGTAGGACTAGCGGGAGCTCCTACAATGAGCAGTTCTTC
CASRTSGSSYNEQFF
>TRBJ2-7|-|TRBV6-4|-
TGTGCCAGCAGTGTGACGGGCTCCTACGAGCAGTACTTC
CASSVTGSYEQYF
>TRBJ2-1|-|TRBV5-4|-
TGTGCCAGCAGCGCCCGCGGCGGGGCCTCCTACAATGAGCAGTTCTTC
CASSARGGASYNEQFF
>TRBJ1-5|-|TRBV7-2|-
TGTGCCAGCAGCCCAATGGCGGCAGCCAACAATCAGCCCCAGCATTTT
CASSPMAAANNQPQHF
>TRBJ2-3|-|TRBV30|TRBD1
TGTGCCTGGAGTCCCCCAGGGGGTTCTAGCACAGATACGCAGTATTTT
CAWSPPGGSSTDTQYF
>TRBJ1-1|-|TRBV30|-
TGTGCCTGGAGCTACCAAGCGAACACTGAAGCTTTCTTT
CAWSYQANTEAFF
>TRBJ2-3|once|TRBV28|-
TGTGCCAGCAGTTCCCCCCTAGGGGTTCCGCAGTATTTT
CASSSPLGVPQYF
>TRBJ2-3|-|TRBV5-1|TRBD2
TGCGCCAGCAGCTTGGCGTTCGGGGGGACTAGCACAGATACGCAGTATTTT
CASSLAFGGTSTDTQYF
>TRBJ1-2|-|TRBV28|TRBD1
TGTGCCAGCAGACTACAGGGGTTGTACTATGGCTACACCTTC
CASRLQGLYYGYTF
>TRBJ2-1|-|TRBV6-5|TRBD1
TGTGCCAGCAGAGCGACAGGGGGCCCATACAATGAGCAGTTCTTC
CASRATGGPYNEQFF
>TRBJ2-6|-|TRBV7-6|-
TGTGCCAGCAGCTCGGAGATACCAGGGATACGGGCTGGGGCCAACGTCCTGACTTTC
CASSSEIPGIRAGANVLTF
>TRBJ1-1|-|TRBV28|TRBD1
TGTGCCCCCGGGGGGTACAGGGGGCTTGGCACTGAAGCTTTCTTT
CAPGGYRGLGTEAFF
>TRBJ2-1|-|TRBV7-3|TRBD2
TGTGCCAGCAGCTTTTGGGGAAAGACCGGGACTAGCGGGATCAGCTCCTACAATGAGCAGTTCTTC
CASSFWGKTGTSGISSYNEQFF
>TRBJ2-7|-|TRBV6-4|-
TGTGCCAGCAGCGCTGAGGGTGGGTCCTACGAGCAGTACTTC
CASSAEGGSYEQYF
>TRBJ1-5|-|TRBV28|-
TGTGCCAGCAGTTTACCGGGTAGCAATCAGCCCCAGCATTTT
CASSLPGSNQPQHF
>TRBJ2-1|once|TRBV2|TRBD1
TGTGCCAGCAATCCAGGGGGTTATGAGCAGTTCTTC
CASNPGGYEQFF
>TRBJ2-1|-|TRBV18|-
TGTGCCAGCTCACCACAGGGAGGAGCCCATGAGCAGTTCTTC
CASSPQGGAHEQFF
>TRBJ2-3|-|TRBV28|TRBD2
TGTGCCAGCAGTCCCCGGCGGACTAGCGGGAGGGCCAGCACAGATACGCAGTATTTT
CASSPRRTSGRASTDTQYF
>TRBJ2-5|-|TRBV11-3|-
TGTGCCAGCAGCTTAAGAAGCCAGGAAGAGACCCAGTACTTC
CASSLRSQEETQYF
>TRBJ2-3|-|TRBV5-1|-
TGCGCCAGCAGCTTGGCACTAGCCGGCACAGATACGCAGTATTTT
CASSLALAGTDTQYF
>TRBJ1-5|-|TRBV6-5|TRBD1
TGTGCCAGCAGTTATAGGACAGGAGGTCAGCCCCAGCATTTT
CASSYRTGGQPQHF
>TRBJ2-5|-|TRBV3-1/TRBV3-2|TRBD1
TGTGCCAGCAGGGACAGGGTGGAGACCCAGTACTTC
CASRDRVETQYF
>TRBJ2-7|-|TRBV15|TRBD1
TGTGCCACCAGCAGAGATCCGACAGGGAGCTCCTACGAGCAGTACTTC
CATSRDPTGSSYEQYF
>TRBJ1-1|-|TRBV9|-
TGTGCCAGCAGCGTAGCAGGTCGGGGGAACACTGAAGCTTTCTTT
CASSVAGRGNTEAFF
>TRBJ2-2|-|TRBV5-1|TRBD2
TGCGCCAGCAGGTGGGGCGGACTAGAGACCGGGGAGCTGTTTTTT
CASRWGGLETGELFF
>TRBJ2-7|-|TRBV6-5|TRBD2
TGTGCCACCGGGACTAGCGGGACATACGAGCAGTACTTC
CATGTSGTYEQYF
>TRBJ1-6|-|TRBV28|TRBD1
TGTGCCAGCAGGACTACAGGGGATAATTCACCCCTCCACTTT
CASRTTGDNSPLHF
>TRBJ1-1|few|TRBV5-8|TRBD1
TGTGCCAGCAGCTTGGGGACAGGGCCAAGGAACACTGAAGCTTTCTTT
CASSLGTGPRNTEAFF
>TRBJ1-2|-|TRBV5-1|TRBD1
TGCGCCAGCAGCTTAGGGGGACAGGGAAATAACTATGGCTACACCTTC
CASSLGGQGNNYGYTF
>TRBJ1-2|-|TRBV19|-
TGTGCCAGTAGTTCTTCTTTTTCTAACTATGGCTACACCTTC
CASSSSFSNYGYTF
>TRBJ2-1|-|TRBV27|TRBD1
TGTGCCAGCAGTTCCCGGGACAGGGGTGGACAGTTCTTC
CASSSRDRGGQFF
>TRBJ1-4|once|TRBV19|TRBD1
TGTGCCAGTAGTGGAGGGGGCGGTGAAAAACTGTTTTTT
CASSGGGGEKLFF
>TRBJ1-2|-|TRBV3-1/TRBV3-2|TRBD1
TGTGCCAGCAGCCCAGGGACAGCGTACGGCTACACCTTC
CASSPGTAYGYTF
>TRBJ1-2|-|TRBV2|-
TGTGCCAGCAGTGAATTGGTCAGGGGAAGTAGAGGCTACACCTTC
CASSELVRGSRGYTF
>TRBJ1-6|-|TRBV5-4|-
TGTGCCAGCAGCCCGGACGTAACAGGGTATTCACCCCTCCACTTT
CASSPDVTGYSPLHF
>TRBJ2-7|-|TRBV7-8|-
TGTGCCAGCAGCTCCCTAGGCAGAAACTACGAGCAGTACTTC
CASSSLGRNYEQYF
>TRBJ1-2|-|TRBV24-1|-
TGTGCCACCAGTGAGTCGACAGTACGGCGCGGCTACACCTTC
CATSESTVRRGYTF
>TRBJ2-3|once|TRBV6-6|-
TGTGCCAGCAGAGCAGGTACCACAGATACGCAGTATTTT
CASRAGTTDTQYF
>TRBJ1-5|-|TRBV4-1|-
TGCGCCAGCAGCCAAGTCCCGGGGGGGAGCAATCAGCCCCAGCATTTT
CASSQVPGGSNQPQHF
>TRBJ1-6|-|TRBV11-2|-
TGTGCCAGCAGCTTGTCGCCAGGCCCCTATAATTCACCCCTCCACTTT
CASSLSPGPYNSPLHF
>TRBJ2-7|-|TRBV5-5|TRBD1
TGTGCCAGCAGCTTGTTGACAGGGGGCTTCTACGAGCAGTACTTC
CASSLLTGGFYEQYF
>TRBJ1-2|-|TRBV5-1|TRBD1
TGCGCCAGCAGCTTGGTGGGACAGAACTATGGCTACACCTTC
CASSLVGQNYGYTF
>TRBJ1-1|-|TRBV6-5|-
TGTGCCAGCTGGGGGCTCTCGAACACTGAAGCTTTCTTT
CASWGLSNTEAFF
>TRBJ2-2|-|TRBV5-5|TRBD1
TGTGCCAGCAGCTCCCCGGGACAGGGGGTTACCGGGGAGCTGTTTTTT
CASSSPGQGVTGELFF
>TRBJ2-7|-|TRBV5-1|TRBD1
TGCGCCAGCATGGAGACCCCGGGACAGGGGGTGGGCGAGCAGTACTTC
CASMETPGQGVGEQYF
>TRBJ2-7|-|TRBV5-5|TRBD1
TGTGCCAGCAGCTCGGACAGGGGGAGCCACGAGCAGTACTTC
CASSSDRGSHEQYF
>TRBJ2-7|-|TRBV2|TRBD2
TGTGCCCGGCGGGGGATAGGGGAACGGGAGCAGTACTTC
CARRGIGEREQYF
>TRBJ2-6|-|TRBV4-2|-
TGTGCCAGCAGCCAATTGGACAGCGTTGTCCCCGGGGCCAACGTCCTGACTTTC
CASSQLDSVVPGANVLTF
>TRBJ2-7|-|TRBV7-4|TRBD1
TGTGCCAGCAGCCGCTTTGACAGGGTGGGCTCCTACGAGCAGTACTTC
CASSRFDRVGSYEQYF
>TRBJ2-1|few|TRBV28|TRBD2
TGTGCCAGCAGCCGCTTCCTAGCGGGAGGAGGAAATGAGCAGTTCTTC
CASSRFLAGGGNEQFF
>TRBJ2-5|-|TRBV3-1/TRBV3-2|TRBD1
TGTGCCAGCAGCCAAGAATCAGGGGGCTGGGAGACCCAGTACTTC
CASSQESGGWETQYF
>TRBJ1-2|-|TRBV4-1|TRBD1
TGCGCCAGCAGCCAGACTCTCGGGACAGGCAACTATGGCTACACCTTC
CASSQTLGTGNYGYTF
>TRBJ2-7|-|TRBV3-1/TRBV3-2|TRBD2
TGTGCCAGCAGCCAGGGGGGGAGAAGGTTCCACGAGCAGTACTTC
CASSQGGRRFHEQYF
>TRBJ1-2|-|TRBV18|-
TGTGCCAGCTCGCCCGACAGGAATGGCTACACCTTC
CASSPDRNGYTF
>TRBJ2-5|-|TRBV21-1|-
TGTGCCAGCAGCAAAGCGCTTTTTGGCAGGGTGAGTACCCAGTACTTC
CASSKALFGRVSTQYF
>TRBJ2-5|-|TRBV5-3|-
TGTGCCAGAAGCTTAAGTCTAGGGGTGGGGACCCAGTACTTC
CARSLSLGVGTQYF
>TRBJ1-5|-|TRBV2|-
TGTGCCAGCCGTCGGGGGTACAATCAGCCCCAGCATTTT
CASRRGYNQPQHF
>TRBJ2-1|-|TRBV6-5|-
TGTGCCAGCAGTTCAGTCGATGAGCAGTTCTTC
CASSSVDEQFF
>TRBJ1-2|-|TRBV28|-
TGTGCCAGCAGCCCCTCCAAGTACGGGGATCAAAACTATGGCTACACCTTC
CASSPSKYGDQNYGYTF
>TRBJ2-7|-|TRBV9|TRBD2
TGTGCCAGCAGCCCCCGGGAGGGGAACCCTCGCGAGCAGTACTTC
CASSPREGNPREQYF